This TCR beta chain was captured in a study of early T cells in non-severe SARS-CoV-2 infection listed by TCRdb under 2021. Describing the broader study: TCR sequencing used bulk RNA from unsorted whole blood, so alpha and beta chains could not be paired. Points the paper makes about the study in general: VDJdb matching was skewed toward anti-spike CD8 responses and likely underestimated virus-specific expansions by missing private and CD4 specificities.

The CDR3 runs 16 residues from the cysteine to the phenylalanine. The kept DNA is CDR3 alone, 48 bases in frame from the first base. V is cut back by 1 base and J by 5 bases, with 6 bases in the junction unmatched. This was a case-control study nested in a cohort of healthcare workers in London, UK, who had nasopharyngeal swab PCR tests and blood samples taken every week. Healthcare workers were enrolled in the week of the UK lockdown, from 23 to 31 March 2020, and were followed every week for up to roughly 16 weeks. This clonotype was seen more than once but under ten times. What antigen it recognizes has not been identified. Base-call qualities are not available, and no considerably larger clone is one nucleotide away. Library creation used 5' RACE. Sequencing was performed on a NextSeq 500. The TCR library protocol attached unique molecular identifiers to individual cDNA molecules to correct for sequencing error and PCR bias. Sequencing covered both TCR alpha and beta chains, and within each sample the abundances of alpha and beta sequences were tightly co-correlated. The authors' analysis ran thus. Decombinator V4 was used to perform V gene, J gene and CDR3 annotation of TCR sequences. TCRs were defined as expanded if a significant change between any two time points was detected under a Poisson model with p below 0.0001. TCR abundances were normalised to the total number of TCRs sequenced per sample and were expressed as counts per million. TRAV1-2 paired with TRAJ12, TRAJ20 or TRAJ33 defined MAIT TCRs, while TRAV10 paired with TRAJ18 defined iNKT TCRs. VDJdb, accessed 1 November 2021, was searched for CMV, EBV and SARS-CoV-2 annotated TCRs, with TCRs annotated for multiple antigens excluded. In TCRdb, the public reads were trimmed at Q25 with fastp and aligned with MiXCR, with productive beta chains retained. Identical CDR3 proteins give one entry, which carries the most common genes and DNA. The V and J calls here are based on TCRdb, not the publication. The sample yields 50,000 to 80,000 distinct CDR3 sequences; almost 9% were counted once. The top ten clonotypes cover around an eighth of the sample.

Sequencing used whole blood, obtained at baseline. The sequence came from an adult who was a healthcare worker with PCR-confirmed SARS-CoV-2 infection or an uninfected control (not recorded which). This receptor chain uses TRBV12-3 or TRBV12-4 and TRBJ2-7; 12 bases in the middle match TRBD2. The CDR3: CASSLVLAGGGDEQYF. The base sequence is TGTGCCAGCAGTTTAGTACTAGCGGGAGGAGGCGACGAGCAGTACTTC.